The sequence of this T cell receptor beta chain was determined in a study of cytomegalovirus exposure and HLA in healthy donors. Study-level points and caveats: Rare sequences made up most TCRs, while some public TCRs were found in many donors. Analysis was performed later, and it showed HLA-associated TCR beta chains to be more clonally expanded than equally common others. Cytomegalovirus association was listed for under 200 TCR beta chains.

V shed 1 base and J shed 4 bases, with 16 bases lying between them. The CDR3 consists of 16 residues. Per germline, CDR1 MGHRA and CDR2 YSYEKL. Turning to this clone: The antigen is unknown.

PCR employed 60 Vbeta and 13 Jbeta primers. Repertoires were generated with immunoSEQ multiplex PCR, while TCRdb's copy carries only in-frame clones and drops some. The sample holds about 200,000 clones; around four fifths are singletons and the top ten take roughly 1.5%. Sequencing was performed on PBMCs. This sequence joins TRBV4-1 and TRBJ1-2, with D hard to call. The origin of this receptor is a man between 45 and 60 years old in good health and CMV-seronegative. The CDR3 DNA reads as TGCGCCAGCAGCCAAGCGGAGACTGCGGTGGTCTATGGCTACACCTTC. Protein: CASSQAETAVVYGYTF.